These T cell receptor beta chains were read from a single sample in a study of cytomegalovirus exposure and HLA in healthy donors. This table comes from immunoSEQ multiplex PCR, and its TCRdb copy is limited to in-frame clones, with some not included. The sample holds 70,000 to 95,000 clones, around three quarters seen once. Sample: PBMCs. These receptors were collected from a man between 25 and 39 years old in good health and CMV-seropositive. CDR3s include the opening cysteine and the closing phenylalanine or tryptophan. D genes are given only for firm matches. Expanded clones are given a class, and other clones once, few, many or no size at all.

V	size	J	D	CDR3	DNA
TRBV7-3	-	TRBJ2-1	TRBD1	CASSHTGGGYNEQFF	TGTGCCAGCAGTCATACAGGGGGCGGTTACAATGAGCAGTTCTTC
TRBV28	-	TRBJ1-2	-	CASSLPGQVNYGYTF	TGTGCCAGCAGTTTACCAGGGCAAGTCAACTATGGCTACACCTTC
TRBV6-5	-	TRBJ1-6	TRBD1	CASSYEGGLNNSPLHF	TGTGCCAGCAGTTACGAAGGGGGCCTTAATAATTCACCCCTCCACTTT
TRBV5-1	-	TRBJ2-1	-	CASSLGGPSDEQFF	TGCGCCAGCAGCTTAGGCGGGCCAAGCGATGAGCAGTTCTTC
TRBV4-1	medium-sized	TRBJ1-1	-	CASSQEAGARATEAFF	TGCGCCAGCAGCCAAGAAGCGGGGGCGAGGGCCACTGAAGCTTTCTTT
TRBV18	-	TRBJ1-3	-	CASSPRGDSGNTIYF	TGTGCCAGCTCACCCCGGGGGGACTCTGGAAACACCATATATTTT
TRBV4-1	-	TRBJ2-7	-	CASSQGTGSSYEQYF	TGCGCCAGCAGCCAAGGGACGGGAAGCTCCTACGAGCAGTACTTC
TRBV6-6	-	TRBJ1-6	-	CASSTLGQLHSPLHF	TGTGCCAGCAGTACCCTCGGACAGCTCCATTCACCCCTCCACTTT
TRBV6-5	-	TRBJ2-7	TRBD1	CASSYPRQGLYEQYF	TGTGCCAGCAGTTACCCCCGACAGGGTCTCTACGAGCAGTACTTC
TRBV7-6	-	TRBJ2-5	-	CASSLNGEAETQYF	TGTGCCAGCAGCTTAAATGGTGAAGCCGAGACCCAGTACTTC
TRBV27	once	TRBJ1-5	-	CASSFGVRNQPQHF	TGTGCCAGCAGCTTCGGGGTGCGCAATCAGCCCCAGCATTTT
TRBV2	few	TRBJ2-7	TRBD1	CASSNAGTGVRYF	TGTGCCAGCAGCAACGCCGGGACAGGGGTTCGGTACTTC
TRBV7-3	once	TRBJ1-3	-	CASSLTGNSGNTIYF	TGTGCCAGCAGCTTAACCGGTAACTCTGGAAACACCATATATTTT
TRBV5-1	few	TRBJ1-1	-	CASSPLKGERGTEAFF	TGCGCCAGCAGCCCACTGAAGGGGGAGAGGGGCACTGAAGCTTTCTTT
TRBV10-3	-	TRBJ2-1	TRBD1	CAISEWQVRDRDNNEQFF	TGTGCCATCAGTGAGTGGCAAGTTCGAGACAGGGATAACAATGAGCAGTTCTTC
TRBV5-1	-	TRBJ2-1	TRBD1	CASSFRQGANEQFF	TGCGCCAGCAGCTTCCGACAGGGGGCTAATGAGCAGTTCTTC
TRBV30	few	TRBJ2-7	TRBD1	CAWNTQGAWYEQYF	TGTGCCTGGAATACACAGGGGGCCTGGTACGAGCAGTACTTC